A selection of T cell receptor beta chains follows, all from one sample in a study of persistence of HIV-infected CD4 T cells. TCRdb's copy holds only in-frame clones and misses some; the assay was immunoSEQ multiplex PCR. This table holds about 20,000 clones, roughly two thirds found once. What these receptors recognize is not known. The sequenced sample was CD4+ T cells sorted from PBMCs after roughly 20-hour stimulation, obtained from a patient who received antiretroviral therapy. All receptors derive from an adult woman with HIV who was CMV-seropositive. The CDR3 runs from the conserved cysteine through the conserved F or W. The D gene is left open where the match is weak. Where a row states a size, it is once, few, many or the class of an expanded clone; other rows omit it.

CASSYGPGTGELFF	TGTGCCAGCAGTTACGGCCCGGGCACCGGGGAGCTGTTTTTT	-	TRBV6-5	TRBJ2-2	-
CASTPDRYSYEQYF	TGTGCCAGCACCCCCGACAGGTACTCCTACGAGCAGTACTTC	-	TRBV5-4	TRBJ2-7	once
CASSLDRDRVSNEQFF	TGTGCCAGCAGCTTAGACCGGGACAGGGTATCGAATGAGCAGTTCTTC	TRBD1	TRBV7-9	TRBJ2-1	few
CASSFSTGKATNEKLFF	TGTGCCAGCAGCTTTTCGACAGGGAAGGCAACTAATGAAAAACTGTTTTTT	TRBD1	TRBV5-6	TRBJ1-4	once
CASSLTDTQYF	TGTGCCAGCAGCTTGACAGATACGCAGTATTTT	-	TRBV5-4	TRBJ2-3	-
CATSQEVGSEKLFF	TGTGCCACCAGCCAGGAGGTTGGGAGTGAAAAACTGTTTTTT	-	TRBV15	TRBJ1-4	few
CASSLGENTEAFF	TGTGCCAGCAGCTTAGGGGAGAACACTGAAGCTTTCTTT	-	TRBV5-5	TRBJ1-1	-
CASSTTQGGWNTEAFF	TGTGCCAGCAGTACCACGCAGGGAGGGTGGAACACTGAAGCTTTCTTT	-	TRBV6-2/TRBV6-3	TRBJ1-1	-
CASSPVLGRQIETQYF	TGTGCCAGCAGCCCCGTCCTGGGACGGCAAATAGAGACCCAGTACTTC	-	TRBV3-1/TRBV3-2	TRBJ2-5	-
CASSVVTNTEAFF	TGTGCCAGCAGCGTAGTCACGAACACTGAAGCTTTCTTT	-	TRBV9	TRBJ1-1	-
CASMRTAEAFF	TGTGCCAGCATGAGGACAGCCGAAGCTTTCTTT	-	TRBV6-1	TRBJ1-1	once
CASSSGTGTYEQYF	TGTGCCAGCAGCTCCGGGACAGGGACCTACGAGCAGTACTTC	TRBD1	TRBV7-9	TRBJ2-7	-
CATQGGDYGYTF	TGTGCCACACAGGGAGGGGACTATGGCTACACCTTC	-	TRBV3-1/TRBV3-2	TRBJ1-2	-
CASSLDESGTGGNEKLFF	TGCGCCAGCAGCTTGGATGAATCCGGGACAGGGGGAAATGAAAAACTGTTTTTT	TRBD1	TRBV5-1	TRBJ1-4	few
CASSFGRRGYTF	TGTGCCAGCAGCTTCGGGAGGAGAGGCTACACCTTC	-	TRBV12-3/TRBV12-4	TRBJ1-2	-